These 26 T cell receptor beta chains came from one sample sequenced in a study of T cell changes during pregnancy in multiple sclerosis. The repertoire was sequenced with immunoSEQ multiplex PCR; TCRdb's copy has only in-frame clones and lacks some. The profile shows about 75,000 clones, 89% of them singletons. Sequencing was performed on peripheral blood, taken in the first trimester of pregnancy. These receptors all stem from a female donor in good health, enrolled as a control in a pregnancy study.

J is TRBJ1-4 and V is TRBV6-5; D gene unclear. Germline CDR1 and CDR2: MNHEY and SVGAGI. The length of the CDR3 is 15 residues. Trimming cost V 5 bases and J 2 bases, with 12 bases left between them. CDR3 sequence: CASSGSGATNEKLFF. In DNA, the CDR3 is TGTGCCAGCAGTGGCTCAGGTGCGACTAATGAAAAACTGTTTTTT.

This clone was counted only a few times. This chain joins TRBV19 and TRBJ1-4; 8 bases align to TRBD1. From germline, CDR1 is LNHDA and CDR2 SQIVND (reference sequence). The CDR3 runs 15 residues. Losses at the gene ends were 3 bases for V and 8 bases for J; bases not matched to a gene: 8. The CDR3, as DNA: TGTGCCAGTAGTATCGACAGGGGATTATCGGAAAAACTGTTTTTT. Protein sequence: CASSIDRGLSEKLFF.

This chain connects TRBV5-1 to TRBJ2-3; the D is unclear. The CDR3 has 18 residues. From germline, CDR1 is SGHRS and CDR2 YFSETQ. Trimming stripped 3 bases from V and 0 bases from J, with 20 bases between. CDR3 loop: CASSSNGIPRVSTDTQYF. The CDR3 coding sequence is TGCGCCAGCAGCTCAAACGGCATCCCTCGGGTTAGCACAGATACGCAGTATTTT. The full variable domain, rest sourced from reference TRBV5-1 and TRBJ2-3, is KAGVTQTPRYLIKTRGQQVTLSCSPISGHRSVSWYQQTPGQGLQFLFEYFSETQRNKGNFPGRFSGRQFSNSRSEMNVSTLELGDSALYLCASSSNGIPRVSTDTQYFGPGTRLTVL.

The chain has TRBV4-1 and TRBJ2-3; 12 nucleotides agree with TRBD2. This CDR3 has 16 residues. Germline V gene data show CDR1 as MGHRA and CDR2 as YSYEKL. V lost 4 bases and J lost 6; bases outside the gene matches: 8. The DNA of the CDR3 is TGCGCCAGCAGCCGCAGACTAGCGGGAGAGCTGGATACGCAGTATTTT. Translated, it gives CASSRRLAGELDTQYF.

This chain links TRBV28 with TRBJ1-1; the D gene is possibly TRBD1 (5 bases). The CDR3 is 13 amino acids. CDR1 MDHEN and CDR2 SYDVKM come from the germline V gene. The V gene lost 2 bases and the J gene lost 12 bases, with 16 bases spanning the gap. CDR3 coding DNA: TGTGCCAGCAGTTTAGACAGTGGTCGGCATTCTTTCTTT. As protein: CASSLDSGRHSFF.

This clone appeared a single time. The chain is built from TRBV6-1 and TRBJ2-1; 8 bases match TRBD2. The junction had 5 bases not matched to a gene; V was cut back by 3 bases and J by 1 base. CDR3 size: 16 residues. Looked up from germline, CDR1 is MNHNS and CDR2 is SASEGT. This chain's CDR3 is CASSDRRGVSYNEQFF. In DNA, the CDR3 is TGTGCCAGCAGTGATCGGCGGGGGGTATCCTACAATGAGCAGTTCTTC.

The rearrangement uses TRBV5-4 and TRBJ2-1, with TRBD1 as a possible D gene (6 bases). Germline CDR1 SGHNT, CDR2 YYREEE (reference sequence). V lost 4 bases, J lost 0 bases, and 20 bases lay in between. This CDR3 is 18 amino acids long. CDR3 residues: CASSPITRQANSYNEQFF. For the CDR3, the DNA is TGTGCCAGCAGCCCTATTACCCGACAGGCAAACTCCTACAATGAGCAGTTCTTC.

V and J are TRBV28 and TRBJ1-4, with 10 bases identical to TRBD1. Germline V gene data show CDR1 as MDHEN and CDR2 as SYDVKM. J lost 8 bases, V lost 6 bases, and 9 bases had no gene match. The CDR3 consists of 15 residues. CDR3 sequence: CASSNRTGGREKLFF. The DNA of the CDR3 is TGTGCCAGCAGCAACCGGACAGGGGGTCGGGAAAAACTGTTTTTT.

In nucleotides, the CDR3 is TGTGCCAGTACCCCCGGGAGCGGGGGGGCGCGGAATGAGCAGTTCTTC. Translating it yields CASTPGSGGARNEQFF. The chain is built from TRBV19 and TRBJ2-1, with 10 bases that match TRBD2. CDR3 length: 16 residues. The V gene's germline CDR1 is LNHDA and CDR2 SQIVND (reference sequence). Trimming at V came to 7 bases and at J to 7 bases, leaving 13 bases not matched to a gene. Full variable domain (missing parts from reference TRBV19 and TRBJ2-1): DGGITQSPKYLFRKEGQNVTLSCEQNLNHDAMYWYRQDPGQGLRLIYYSQIVNDFQKGDIAEGYSVSREKKESFPLTVTSAQKNPTAFYLCASTPGSGGARNEQFFGPGTRLTVL.

The chain carries TRBV7-6 and TRBJ2-2; 9 bases fit TRBD2. Germline values: CDR1 SGHVS, CDR2 FNYEAQ. This CDR3 contains 19 residues. V trimming: 4 bases; J trimming: 1 base; junction bases outside the gene matches: 13. CDR3 nucleotides: TGTGCCAGCAGCTCCCGCGGGGGGGGTCTTTCCAGGAACACCGGGGAGCTGTTTTTT. It specifies CASSSRGGGLSRNTGELFF.

This rearrangement joins TRBV4-3 to TRBJ2-1; the D gene is possibly TRBD2 (5 bases). The CDR3 is 14 amino acids. With 4 bases removed from V and 0 bases from J, the gap between germline ends came to 7 bases. The V gene's germline CDR1 is LGHNA and CDR2 YSLEER. The DNA for the CDR3 is TGCGCCAGCAGCCCGGCGGGCTCCTACAATGAGCAGTTCTTC. Protein: CASSPAGSYNEQFF.

This clone occurred once. This chain links TRBV4-2 with TRBJ2-5, with D possibly matching TRBD1 (5 bases). The germline V and J ends were trimmed by 2 bases and 3 bases, with 10 bases remaining between them. This CDR3 is 14 amino acids long. Germline V gene data show CDR1 as LGHNA and CDR2 as YNFKEQ. The CDR3 is CASSQRQIEETQYF. CDR3 nucleotides: TGTGCCAGCAGCCAACGACAGATTGAAGAGACCCAGTACTTC.

As DNA, the CDR3 is TGTGCCAGCAGTTATGTCACTAGCGGGAGGGATGAGCAGTTCTTC. Its translation: CASSYVTSGRDEQFF. The chain carries TRBV6-5 and TRBJ2-1; 13 bases are shared with TRBD2. Trimming at V came to 3 bases and at J to 8 bases, leaving 4 bases not matched to a gene. The germline gives CDR1 MNHEY, CDR2 SVGAGI. This CDR3 is 15 amino acids long.

This chain connects TRBV30 to TRBJ1-1; TRBD1 might be the D (5 bases). V lost 0 bases to trimming and J lost 3 bases, with 8 bases between them. CDR3 length equals 13 residues. CDR1 is GTSNPN and CDR2 is SVGIG in the germline V gene (reference sequence). In DNA form, the CDR3 reads TGTGCCTGGAGTGTGCAGGGCTACACTGAAGCTTTCTTT. Translating it yields CAWSVQGYTEAFF.

CDR3 DNA: TGTGCCAGCAGCTTCCGACTAGGTGACAGGGGAAGCTACGAGCAGTACTTC. It encodes CASSFRLGDRGSYEQYF. The chain is built from TRBV7-9 and TRBJ2-7; 8 bases agree with TRBD1. The CDR3 has 17 amino acids. Trimming at V came to 3 bases and at J to 3 bases, leaving 13 bases not matched to a gene. Germline V gene data show CDR1 as SEHNR and CDR2 as FQNEAQ (reference sequence).

CDR3 sequence: CASSFPGTSTDTQYF. CDR3 DNA sequence: TGTGCCAGCAGCTTCCCGGGAACTAGCACAGATACGCAGTATTTT. This rearrangement joins TRBV7-8 to TRBJ2-3, with D possibly TRBD2 on 5 matching bases. Per germline, CDR1 SGHVS and CDR2 FQNEAQ. The V end lost 3 bases, the J end lost 0 bases, and 10 bases lay between the germline ends. The CDR3 loop spans 15 amino acids.

The chain combines TRBV13 with TRBJ1-1, with D maybe TRBD1 (6 bases). Per germline, CDR1 PRHDT and CDR2 FYEKMQ (reference sequence). The CDR3 loop spans 12 amino acids. V lost 4 bases and J lost 10, with 13 bases in between. The CDR3 here is CASSYHREGAFF. The CDR3 nucleotides are TGTGCCAGCAGCTACCACAGGGAGGGAGCTTTCTTT.

The chain joins TRBV21-1 to TRBJ2-5; TRBD2, as called in the table, went unchecked against the DNA. TRBV21-1 is reported as a pseudogene. The CDR3 totals 17 residues. In DNA form, the CDR3 reads TGTGCCAGCAGCAAAGCCGGGACTAGCGGGGACCAAGAGACCCAGTACTTC. It translates to CASSKAGTSGDQETQYF.

The chain joins TRBV5-1 to TRBJ1-2, with D hard to call. This CDR3 is 12 amino acids long. Germline V gene lookup returns CDR1 SGHRS and CDR2 YFSETQ. V was shortened by 3 bases and J by 8 bases, with 11 bases between the two germline ends. The CDR3 is CASSSIGQGYTF. The CDR3 DNA sequence: TGCGCCAGCAGCTCGATTGGGCAGGGCTACACCTTC.

The gene calls are TRBV6-5 and TRBJ1-1; TRBD1 might be the D (5 bases). The length of the CDR3 is 13 residues. CDR1 MNHEY and CDR2 SVGAGI come from the germline V gene. V was pared by 6 bases and J by 10 bases, with 18 bases between. The CDR3 protein is CASSDQGGGLAFF. For the CDR3, the DNA is TGTGCCAGCAGCGATCAGGGAGGAGGGTTAGCTTTCTTT.

CDR3 bases: TGTGCCACCAGCAGGGATGGGAGGGTCTCGAATGAGCAGTTCTTC. It translates to CATSRDGRVSNEQFF. The V call is TRBV15, the J call TRBJ2-1; 7 positions agree with TRBD2. Germline V gives CDR1 LNHNV, CDR2 YYDKDF (reference sequence). The length of the CDR3 is 15 residues. Germline trimming cut 3 bases from V and 7 bases from J; bases unmatched to any gene: 9.

The rearrangement links TRBV27 to TRBJ2-7, with D possibly TRBD2 on 7 matching bases. The germline V and J ends were trimmed by 5 bases and 4 bases, with 15 bases remaining between them. The germline V gene has CDR1 MNHEY and CDR2 SMNVEV (reference sequence). The CDR3 runs 14 residues. As DNA, the CDR3 is TGTGCCAGCAGTGACCTGGGGGGGGCTTACGAGCAGTACTTC. It encodes CASSDLGGAYEQYF.

This CDR3 is CASSQGMGARRFYF. CDR3 DNA: TGTGCCAGCAGCCAAGGAATGGGCGCCAGAAGGTTCTACTTC. The chain has TRBV14 and TRBJ2-7; D is unclear. The CDR3 sequence is 14 residues long. Trimming took off 1 base at V and 13 bases at J, with 20 bases between the two ends. Germline V gene sequence: CDR1 SGHDN, CDR2 FVKESK.

CDR3 in DNA: TGTGCCAGTAGTATAGTGGAGGGCGCCTACGAGCAGTACTTC. Translation gives CASSIVEGAYEQYF. V and J are TRBV19 and TRBJ2-7; a weak D match, TRBD2 (6 bases). The CDR3 runs 14 residues. Per germline, CDR1 LNHDA and CDR2 SQIVND (reference sequence). Trimming left V 1 base short and J 2 bases short, with 9 bases between. The full variable domain, with the rest looked up from reference TRBV19 and TRBJ2-7, is DGGITQSPKYLFRKEGQNVTLSCEQNLNHDAMYWYRQDPGQGLRLIYYSQIVNDFQKGDIAEGYSVSREKKESFPLTVTSAQKNPTAFYLCASSIVEGAYEQYFGPGTRLTVT.

The genes are TRBV27 and TRBJ1-4; D perhaps matches TRBD1 (5 bases). This CDR3 is 15 amino acids long. The V and J ends lost 1 base and 7 bases respectively, with 13 bases between them. Per the germline V gene, CDR1 is MNHEY and CDR2 is SMNVEV (reference sequence). The CDR3 DNA reads TGTGCCAGCAGTTTATGGGGGGACCACGGTGAAAAACTGTTTTTT. This encodes CASSLWGDHGEKLFF.

In nucleotides, the CDR3 is TGTGCCAGCAGTTACTCGGGACAGGGTTGGTACGAGCAGTACTTC. The encoded protein is CASSYSGQGWYEQYF. V and J are TRBV6-5 and TRBJ2-7; 9 nucleotides agree with TRBD1. With V trimmed by 0 bases and J by 4 bases, 4 bases remained unmatched. The CDR3 totals 15 residues. Germline CDR1 reads MNHEY; CDR2 reads SVGAGI.